This T cell receptor (beta chain) is drawn from a study of cytomegalovirus exposure and HLA in healthy donors. Study observations and caveats: Segments of the TCR beta V type were, in most cases, productive about 90% or about 30% of the time in an earlier analysis. Among CMV-associated TCR beta chains, most appeared HLA-restricted in a later analysis.

PCR amplification relied on 60 Vbeta primers (plus 13 Jbeta primers). Libraries were prepared by immunoSEQ multiplex PCR; TCRdb keeps only in-frame clonotypes and omits some of them. The sample totals about 150,000 clones. Remarks on this clone: Antigen unknown.

The CDR3 is made up of 15 amino acids. The V gene end was trimmed by 5 bases and the J gene end by 7 bases; junction bases not matched to a gene: 7. Germline assignment: CDR1 SGHNT and CDR2 YENEEA. Sequencing was performed on PBMCs. The chain carries TRBV11-3 and TRBJ2-1, with TRBD1 matching 11 bases. This receptor was identified in a woman aged 45-65 years in good health and CMV-seronegative. The CDR3 region is CASSPYGQGANEQFF. In nucleotides, the CDR3 is TGTGCCAGCAGCCCCTACGGACAGGGGGCAAATGAGCAGTTCTTC. Together with reference TRBV11-3 and TRBJ2-1, the CDR3 gives the full variable domain: EAGVVQSPRYKIIEKKQPVAFWCNPISGHNTLYWYLQNLGQGPELLIRYENEEAVDDSQLPKDRFSAERLKGVDSTLKIQPAELGDSAVYLCASSPYGQGANEQFFGPGTRLTVL.